The 12 T cell receptor beta chains in this list originate from one sample, sequenced in a study of blood T cell repertoires in COVID-19. Data came from immunoSEQ multiplex PCR; TCRdb stores just in-frame clones and leaves some out. The profile shows roughly 66,000 clones, roughly 82% of them singletons. Sequenced sample: peripheral blood. These receptors were taken from a man in his 60s with acute or convalescent COVID-19.

In DNA, the CDR3 is TGCGCCAGCAGCCCGGGAGGGCAAGATACGCAGTATTTT. Its protein product is CASSPGGQDTQYF. The chain couples TRBV10-1 to TRBJ2-3; 8 nucleotides match TRBD2. After removal of 6 bases from V and 5 bases from J, the junction contained 4 bases not matched to a gene. CDR1 and CDR2 (germline): WNHNN, SYGVQD (reference sequence). The CDR3 is made up of 13 amino acids.

The gene calls are TRBV9 and TRBJ2-1, with TRBD2 identical over 10 bases. CDR3 length equals 19 residues. The V gene end was trimmed by 0 bases and the J gene end by 2 bases; junction bases not matched to a gene: 11. Germline V gene data show CDR1 as SGDLS and CDR2 as YYNGEE. CDR3 amino acids: CASSVEYPDSGGTYNEQFF. CDR3 sequence (DNA): TGTGCCAGCAGCGTAGAATATCCGGATAGCGGGGGGACCTACAATGAGCAGTTCTTC.

The chain couples TRBV30 to TRBJ1-3, with D maybe TRBD1 (6 bases). The ends were cut back, 2 bases at V and 5 bases at J, with 13 bases in the middle. Germline CDR1 and CDR2: GTSNPN and SVGIG (reference sequence). The CDR3 is made up of 14 amino acids. The CDR3 reads CAWSLRTARNTIYF. CDR3 DNA sequence: TGTGCCTGGAGTTTGCGGACAGCAAGAAACACCATATATTTT.

The CDR3 DNA reads TGTGCCAGCACTTACAGGGTAGTAGAGACCCAGTACTTC. Its protein product is CASTYRVVETQYF. J is TRBJ2-5 and V is TRBV2, with TRBD1 as a possible D gene (6 bases). Germline CDR1 reads SNHLY; CDR2 reads FYNNEI. V lost 7 bases, J lost 4 bases, and 13 bases lay in between. The CDR3 runs 13 residues. The full variable domain, with the rest looked up from reference TRBV2 and TRBJ2-5, is EPEVTQTPSHQVTQMGQEVILRCVPISNHLYFYWYRQILGQKVEFLVSFYNNEISEKSEIFDDQFSVERPDGSNFTLKIRSTKLEDSAMYFCASTYRVVETQYFGPGTRLLVL.

The table lists this clone with a count of one. The gene calls are TRBV24-1 and TRBJ2-1; D unclear. Deletions cut 3 bases from V and 0 bases from J, with 5 bases between. Germline loops: CDR1 KGHDR, CDR2 SFDVKD. The CDR3 contains 14 residues. The CDR3 region is CATSDRSSYNEQFF. For the CDR3, the DNA is TGTGCCACCAGTGATAGGAGCTCCTACAATGAGCAGTTCTTC.

The chain couples TRBV14 to TRBJ2-2, with 8 bases that match TRBD1. The V segment lost 3 bases and the J segment 0 bases; nucleotides outside the gene matches: 9. This CDR3 has 18 amino acids. Germline V gene lookup returns CDR1 SGHDN and CDR2 FVKESK. CDR3 region: CASSQGHGQGPNTGELFF. CDR3 coding DNA: TGTGCCAGCAGCCAGGGACACGGACAGGGTCCGAACACCGGGGAGCTGTTTTTT.

This clone was recorded only once. The chain couples TRBV6-1 to TRBJ1-1; unclear D gene. The V gene's germline CDR1 is MNHNS and CDR2 SASEGT. V was cut by 1 base and J by 5 bases, with 11 bases left in between. The CDR3 consists of 14 residues. In DNA, the CDR3 is TGTGCCAGCAGTGAAGGGAGGGAGATAACTGAAGCTTTCTTT. This translates into CASSEGREITEAFF.

The genes are TRBV6-2 or TRBV6-3 and TRBJ1-3; D not certain. This CDR3 has 15 amino acids. V lost 6 bases, J lost 2 bases, and 14 bases lay in between. From germline, CDR1 is MNHEY and CDR2 SVGEGT. The DNA for the CDR3 is TGTGCCAGCAGCCGCGGAATTACGGCTGGAAACACCATATATTTT. This gives the protein CASSRGITAGNTIYF.

The DNA for the CDR3 is TGTGCCATCAAGGGAGGGGGGGGCACAGATACGCAGTATTTT. This gives the protein CAIKGGGGTDTQYF. The chain has TRBV10-3 and TRBJ2-3; possibly TRBD2 for D (7 bases). The germline CDR1 and CDR2 sequences are ENHRY and SYGVKD. CDR3 size: 14 residues. V shed 7 bases and J shed 1 base, with 12 bases lying between them.

This chain uses TRBV11-2 with TRBJ2-7, with D tentatively TRBD2 (5 bases). V lost 3 bases and J 5 bases, leaving 8 bases between the germline ends. This CDR3 comprises 12 residues. Germline V gene data show CDR1 as SGHAT and CDR2 as FQNNGV. The CDR3 DNA follows: TGTGCCAGCAGCTTCAGTAGCGACGAGCAGTACGTC. The encoded protein is CASSFSSDEQYV.

The CDR3 reads CASSQDVTGELFF. CDR3 DNA: TGTGCCAGCAGCCAAGACGTTACCGGGGAGCTGTTTTTT. The chain recombines TRBV4-2 with TRBJ2-2; D unclear. CDR3 length: 13 amino acids. CDR1 LGHNA and CDR2 YNFKEQ come from the germline V gene. The ends were cut back, 0 bases at V and 5 bases at J, with 4 bases in the middle.

This clone occurred once. The CDR3 here is CSVRSGNTIYF. CDR3 sequence (DNA): TGCAGCGTGAGGTCTGGAAACACCATATATTTT. The chain uses TRBV29-1 and TRBJ1-3; D gene uncertain. Per germline, CDR1 SQVTM and CDR2 ANQGSEA. Trimming cost V 6 bases and J 1 base, with 4 bases left between them. This CDR3 spans 11 amino acids.